Listed below are T cell receptor beta chains from one sample, sequenced in a study of OX40 agonist ivuxolimab in advanced cancers. Using immunoSEQ multiplex PCR, the repertoire was profiled, and TCRdb retains in-frame clones only, with some absent. Of some 65,000 clones in the sample, roughly 87% were seen once. The material was CD4+ or CD8+ T cells sorted from blood, obtained in a trial of the OX40 agonist ivuxolimab. These receptors all come from an adult with an advanced solid tumor such as melanoma, head and neck, liver or kidney cancer. The CDR3 runs from the conserved cysteine through the conserved F or W. A D gene is named only where the DNA matches it firmly. Expanded clones are given a class, and other clones once, few, many or no size at all.

CDR3nt,CDR3aa,v_gene,abundance,j_gene,d_gene
TGCGCCAGCAGTCTCTCAGGAGATACGCAGTATTTT,CASSLSGDTQYF,TRBV4-1,.,TRBJ2-3,.
TGTGCCAGCAGTGAGACAGAGAACAATCAGCCCCAGCATTTT,CASSETENNQPQHF,TRBV25-1,.,TRBJ1-5,.
TGTGCCAGCGCTAGGACTAGCTCCTACGAGCAGTACTTC,CASARTSSYEQYF,TRBV7-9,few,TRBJ2-7,TRBD2
TGTGCCAGCAGTTTAGGGGCTCCCGTGGGGGGCTACACCTTC,CASSLGAPVGGYTF,TRBV27,.,TRBJ1-2,.
TGTGCCAGCAGCTTGACTCCTTCGACCAGAAAGGAGACCCAGTACTTC,CASSLTPSTRKETQYF,TRBV7-8,.,TRBJ2-5,.
TGTGCCACCAGTCTCGGCCGGGACAGGGACGAGCAGTACTTC,CATSLGRDRDEQYF,TRBV15,.,TRBJ2-7,TRBD1
TGTGCCAGTAGTATAACCGAAGGACTAGCGGACACAGATACGCAGTATTTT,CASSITEGLADTDTQYF,TRBV19,.,TRBJ2-3,TRBD2
TGTGCCAGCAGCTTGGCCACGGGAGGGATAGATACGCAGTATTTT,CASSLATGGIDTQYF,TRBV5-6,once,TRBJ2-3,TRBD2
TGTGCCAGCGGGGGTACCGGGGAGCTGTTTTTT,CASGGTGELFF,TRBV27,once,TRBJ2-2,.
TGTGCCAGTAGTATAAGGGGGCAATTCAATGAGCAGTTCTTC,CASSIRGQFNEQFF,TRBV19,once,TRBJ2-1,TRBD1
TGTGCCAGCAGCCAAGACGCCGAACCGGGCCAGCAGTTCTTC,CASSQDAEPGQQFF,TRBV4-2,.,TRBJ2-1,.
TGTGCCAGCAGATCCTACAATGAGCAGTTCTTC,CASRSYNEQFF,TRBV6-5,few,TRBJ2-1,.
TGTGCCAGCAGTAACGACCTGTTAAATCAGCCCCAGCATTTT,CASSNDLLNQPQHF,TRBV27,.,TRBJ1-5,.
TGTGCCAGTAGTATAGTGGCAGGCAATCAGCCCCAGCATTTT,CASSIVAGNQPQHF,TRBV19,.,TRBJ1-5,.
TGTGCCATCAGTGAGGCCAAGGACAGGGGGCCAGAAGCTTTCTTT,CAISEAKDRGPEAFF,TRBV10-3,.,TRBJ1-1,TRBD1
TGTGCCAGCAGCGTAGCCGGGACAGGGGGCTACGAGCAGTACTTC,CASSVAGTGGYEQYF,TRBV9,.,TRBJ2-7,TRBD1
TGCGCCAGCAGCTTGGGCCCTTGGGAGGAAGGAAACACCATATATTTT,CASSLGPWEEGNTIYF,TRBV5-1,.,TRBJ1-3,.
TGTGCCAGCAGTGCGGACAACCAAGAGACCCAGTACTTC,CASSADNQETQYF,TRBV25-1,once,TRBJ2-5,.
TGTGCCAGCAGCTTAAGACAGGGCCTTAGCAATGAGCAGTTCTTC,CASSLRQGLSNEQFF,TRBV7-3,.,TRBJ2-1,TRBD1
TGTGCCAGCAGCGCAGAGACTAGGGAAACGCAGTATTTT,CASSAETRETQYF,TRBV9,.,TRBJ2-3,.
TGCGCCAGCAGCCAAGAGTTAGCGCGAGATACGCAGTATTTT,CASSQELARDTQYF,TRBV4-1,.,TRBJ2-3,.
TGTGCCAGCAGGAGTGCTTACTACGAGCAGTACTTC,CASRSAYYEQYF,TRBV6-1,.,TRBJ2-7,.
TGTGCCAGCAGTCCGGCGGGTAATGAAAAACTGTTTTTT,CASSPAGNEKLFF,TRBV27,.,TRBJ1-4,.
TGTGCCAGCAGCTTTGGGACAGGGGTTCAAGAGACCCAGTACTTC,CASSFGTGVQETQYF,TRBV11-2,.,TRBJ2-5,TRBD1
TGTGCCAGCACCGAGGCCCGGGACTCCTCCTACGAGCAGTACTTC,CASTEARDSSYEQYF,TRBV6-1,.,TRBJ2-7,.
TGTGCCAGCAGCTTCGACAGGGGGCGGTACGAGCAGTACTTC,CASSFDRGRYEQYF,TRBV11-2,.,TRBJ2-7,TRBD1
TGTGCCAGCAGCGTCGGCCAGGGAAGCCCTGAAGCTTTCTTT,CASSVGQGSPEAFF,TRBV9,.,TRBJ1-1,.
TGTGCCAGCAAGGGACAGGCCAGGGAGCAGTTCTTC,CASKGQAREQFF,TRBV13,.,TRBJ2-1,TRBD1
TGCGCCAGCAGCTTGAGGTCGGGGAAACTCACTCCCGGAAACACCATATATTTT,CASSLRSGKLTPGNTIYF,TRBV5-1,.,TRBJ1-3,.
TGTGCCAGTAGACGAGACACCGGGGAGCTGTTTTTT,CASRRDTGELFF,TRBV9,.,TRBJ2-2,.
TGTGCCAGCAGTTTACTCGGGGGTGAGCAGTTCTTC,CASSLLGGEQFF,TRBV6-5,.,TRBJ2-1,.
TGTGCCAGCAGCTTAGATCAAAGGGATACAGATACGCAGTATTTT,CASSLDQRDTDTQYF,TRBV13,.,TRBJ2-3,.
TGTGCCAGCAGTGAATTTATAGGGGACGAGCAGTTCTTC,CASSEFIGDEQFF,TRBV6-1,once,TRBJ2-1,.
TGTGCCAGACGGGACTATGGCTACACCTTC,CARRDYGYTF,TRBV2,.,TRBJ1-2,.
TGTGCCAGCAGTGACACCGGGGACACTGAAGCTTTCTTT,CASSDTGDTEAFF,TRBV6-4,.,TRBJ1-1,.
TGTGCCAGCAGCAAGCCGGGCCAGAGAAAAGATGGGGGCTACACCTTC,CASSKPGQRKDGGYTF,TRBV7-2,.,TRBJ1-2,.
TGCGCCAGCAGCCTGGATGCCGGTTCCTACGAGCAGTACTTC,CASSLDAGSYEQYF,TRBV4-1,.,TRBJ2-7,.
TGCGCCAGCAGCCAAGAGTATAGGGGGTATTACAATGAGCAGTTCTTC,CASSQEYRGYYNEQFF,TRBV4-1,few,TRBJ2-1,.
TGTGCCAGCAGCTTAGATGTAGCGGGGGGAAGCTCCTACAATGAGCAGTTCTTC,CASSLDVAGGSSYNEQFF,TRBV11-3,.,TRBJ2-1,TRBD2
TGTGCCAGCAGCCCTGGGACTAGCGGGGGGTTCACAGATACGCAGTATTTT,CASSPGTSGGFTDTQYF,TRBV9,.,TRBJ2-3,TRBD2
TGTGCCAGCAGCTTGTTTCCGGGACCTTACGAGCAGTACTTC,CASSLFPGPYEQYF,TRBV7-2,.,TRBJ2-7,.
TGTGCCAGCAGCTTAGCGGCGGGACAGGGGACCTACGAGCAGTACTTC,CASSLAAGQGTYEQYF,TRBV7-9,.,TRBJ2-7,TRBD1
TGTGCCAGCAGTTTAGGACGGAGCAATCAGCCCCAGCATTTT,CASSLGRSNQPQHF,TRBV27,.,TRBJ1-5,.
TGTGCCAGCTCACCACCGAGCGGGAGCCACGAGCAGTACTTC,CASSPPSGSHEQYF,TRBV18,.,TRBJ2-7,TRBD2
TGTGCCAGCAGCTACATAGCGGGGGCCTACGAGCAGTACTTC,CASSYIAGAYEQYF,TRBV7-2,once,TRBJ2-7,TRBD2
TGTGCCAGCGCAGGGTACACAGATACGCAGTATTTT,CASAGYTDTQYF,TRBV27,.,TRBJ2-3,.
TGTGCCAGCAGGACAGGGTTCGACGAGCAGTACTTC,CASRTGFDEQYF,TRBV6-1,.,TRBJ2-7,TRBD1
TGTGCCAGCAGTTTACCCACTAGCGCCGAATCCTACAATGAGCAGTTCTTC,CASSLPTSAESYNEQFF,TRBV28,.,TRBJ2-1,TRBD2
TGTGCCAGCAGTAAAGAGGGGGGGACTCCTATTAACAATGAGCAGTTCTTC,CASSKEGGTPINNEQFF,TRBV27,.,TRBJ2-1,.
TGTGCCAGCAGCTTAGGGACTAGCGGGGGCAATGAGCAGTTCTTC,CASSLGTSGGNEQFF,TRBV7-3,once,TRBJ2-1,TRBD2
TGCGCCAGCAGGGACTCGATGAACACTGAAGCTTTCTTT,CASRDSMNTEAFF,TRBV4-1,.,TRBJ1-1,.
TGTGCCAGCAGCGCCCCGCGAGGGGGGGCAGACACTGAAGCTTTCTTT,CASSAPRGGADTEAFF,TRBV9,.,TRBJ1-1,.
TGTGCCAGCAGTTACTCGTCGTTCAATGAGCAGTTCTTC,CASSYSSFNEQFF,TRBV6-5,.,TRBJ2-1,.
TGTGCCAGCAGCGATTGGACCGGTTATCAGCCCCAGCATTTT,CASSDWTGYQPQHF,TRBV6-1,.,TRBJ1-5,.
TGTGCCAGCATATCGAGGGGGACTAGCGTGACTGAGCAGTTCTTC,CASISRGTSVTEQFF,TRBV27,.,TRBJ2-1,TRBD2
TGTGCCAGCAGTTTGAGGACGGGCCTTAATGAAAAACTGTTTTTT,CASSLRTGLNEKLFF,TRBV27,.,TRBJ1-4,.